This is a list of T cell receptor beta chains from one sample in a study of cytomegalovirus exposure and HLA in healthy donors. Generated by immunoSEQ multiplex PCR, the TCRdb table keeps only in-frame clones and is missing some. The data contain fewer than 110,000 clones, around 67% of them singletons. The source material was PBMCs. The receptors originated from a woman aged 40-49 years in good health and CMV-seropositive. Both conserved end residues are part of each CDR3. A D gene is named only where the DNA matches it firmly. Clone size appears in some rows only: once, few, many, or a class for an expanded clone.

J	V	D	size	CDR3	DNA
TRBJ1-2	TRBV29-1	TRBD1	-	CSVAGQGGGYGYTF	TGCAGCGTTGCCGGACAGGGAGGGGGCTATGGCTACACCTTC
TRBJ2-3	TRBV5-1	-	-	CASRSIGVSADTQYF	TGCGCCAGCAGAAGTATAGGGGTGAGCGCAGATACGCAGTATTTT
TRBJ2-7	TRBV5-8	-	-	CASSLGLKSSYEQYF	TGTGCCAGCAGCCTTGGACTCAAAAGCTCCTACGAGCAGTACTTC
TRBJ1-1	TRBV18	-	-	CASSPAGTLNTEAFF	TGTGCCAGCTCACCAGCCGGGACTCTGAACACTGAAGCTTTCTTT
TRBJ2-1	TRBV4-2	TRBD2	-	CASSQGGAGGYNEQFF	TGTGCCAGCAGCCAAGGTGGAGCGGGGGGCTACAATGAGCAGTTCTTC
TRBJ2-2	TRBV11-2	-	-	CASRRVGHLTGELFF	TGTGCCAGCAGGCGAGTAGGACACCTCACCGGGGAGCTGTTTTTT
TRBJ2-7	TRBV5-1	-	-	CASSFTGPSSYEQYF	TGCGCCAGCAGCTTCACAGGGCCCAGCTCCTACGAGCAGTACTTC
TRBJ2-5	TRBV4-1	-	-	CASSQSSGWPGETQYF	TGCGCCAGCAGCCAATCGTCGGGGTGGCCCGGTGAGACCCAGTACTTC
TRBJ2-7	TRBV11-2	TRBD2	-	CASSLAPAGGLYEQYF	TGTGCCAGCAGCCTGGCCCCCGCGGGGGGGCTTTACGAGCAGTACTTC
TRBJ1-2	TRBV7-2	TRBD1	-	CASSSRGNYGYTF	TGTGCCAGCAGCTCCAGGGGGAACTATGGCTACACCTTC
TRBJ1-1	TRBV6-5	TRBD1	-	CASRLQTGGTTEAFF	TGTGCCAGCAGACTACAAACAGGGGGCACCACTGAAGCTTTCTTT
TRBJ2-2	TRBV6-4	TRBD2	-	CASSRRGDNTGELFF	TGTGCCAGCAGCCGACGGGGGGATAACACCGGGGAGCTGTTTTTT
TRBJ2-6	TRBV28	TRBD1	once	CASSLSIVGGQGGSGANVLTF	TGTGCCAGCAGTTTATCTATAGTTGGGGGACAGGGGGGCTCTGGGGCCAACGTCCTGACTTTC
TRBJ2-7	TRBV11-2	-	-	CASSKSRGEQYF	TGTGCCAGCAGTAAGTCCCGGGGCGAGCAGTACTTC
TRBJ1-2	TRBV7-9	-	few	CASQGIDYGYTF	TGTGCCAGTCAGGGCATCGACTATGGCTACACCTTC
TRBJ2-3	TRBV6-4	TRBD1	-	CASSVVQGANSTDTQYF	TGTGCCAGCAGTGTGGTACAGGGGGCTAACAGCACAGATACGCAGTATTTT